This passage covers 10 T cell receptor beta chains from one sample sequenced in a study of shared clonotypes between healthy human individuals (TCRdb year 2020). The protocol used for the library was the immunoSEQ multiplex PCR assay. TCRdb stores this immuneACCESS table with in-frame sequences only. Part of the clones is absent; in the studies checked, under half of the shortfall reflects unresolved V genes, and no reason is known for the rest. Across this sample there are nearly 750,000 clones, with 72% seen only once. Of the sample, under 2% falls within the top ten clones. Sequenced material: memory CD4+ T cells sorted from blood. In the paper's terms, the cell subset or site label means: CD45RA-negative fraction. Receptor source: a woman in her thirties in good health.

This clone was counted a single time. The chain uses TRBV6-1 and TRBJ2-1; D could derive from TRBD1 or TRBD2 (5 bases each). The CDR3 covers 14 residues. Deletions cut 4 bases from V and 9 bases from J, with 16 bases between. CDR1 and CDR2 (germline): MNHNS, SASEGT. DNA for the CDR3: TGTGCCAGCAGTGCACGGGACCCAATTTCTGAGCAGTTCTTC. Protein sequence: CASSARDPISEQFF.

This clone was seen a handful of times. This rearrangement joins TRBV7-6 to TRBJ2-2; D might be TRBD1 (6 bases). Germline-derived CDR1 and CDR2 are SGHVS and FNYEAQ. The CDR3 runs 13 residues. The V end lost 4 bases, the J end lost 5 bases, and 8 bases lay between the germline ends. The CDR3: CASSYRETGELFF. The CDR3 DNA reads TGTGCCAGCAGCTACAGGGAGACCGGGGAGCTGTTTTTT. The variable domain in full, completed from reference TRBV7-6 and TRBJ2-2, reads GAGVSQSPRYKVTKRGQDVALRCDPISGHVSLYWYRQALGQGPEFLTYFNYEAQQDKSGLPNDRFSAERPEGSISTLTIQRTEQRDSAMYRCASSYRETGELFFGEGSRLTVL.

This chain joins TRBV5-6 and TRBJ1-2; the D gene is possibly TRBD1 (5 bases). V was shortened by 4 bases and J by 4 bases, with 14 bases between the two germline ends. CDR1 is SGHDT, CDR2 YYEEEE, per germline. The CDR3 runs 14 residues. The CDR3 is CASSIEGSVYGYTF. The CDR3 coding sequence is TGTGCCAGCAGCATCGAGGGGAGCGTCTATGGCTACACCTTC.

The rearrangement uses TRBV7-6 and TRBJ2-7; possibly TRBD1 for D (5 bases). Trimming took off 1 base at V and 3 bases at J, with 16 bases between the two ends. Germline-derived CDR1 and CDR2 are SGHVS and FNYEAQ. The CDR3 length is 16 residues. CDR3 sequence (DNA): TGTGCCAGCAGCTTAGGTCCGACAGTAGACCTCTACGAGCAGTACTTC. Protein product: CASSLGPTVDLYEQYF.

The chain employs TRBV6-5 and TRBJ2-2; 9 bases are a match to TRBD1. There are 14 residues in the CDR3. V dropped 6 bases and J dropped 3; count of bases not matched to a gene: 2. Germline V gives CDR1 MNHEY, CDR2 SVGAGI. The CDR3 is CASRRTGDTGELFF. The CDR3 DNA follows: TGTGCCAGCAGAAGGACAGGGGACACCGGGGAGCTGTTTTTT.

This clone was counted between two and nine times. V gene TRBV19 combines with J gene TRBJ2-6; tentative D call: TRBD1 (5 bases). The germline V and J ends were trimmed by 6 bases and 0 bases, with 9 bases remaining between them. The V gene's germline CDR1 is LNHDA and CDR2 SQIVND (reference sequence). The CDR3 sequence is 15 residues long. Written as DNA, the CDR3 is TGTGCCAGTAGACAGGACAACTCTGGGGCCAACGTCCTGACTTTC. Encoded protein: CASRQDNSGANVLTF.

This chain links TRBV19 with TRBJ2-1; tentatively, D is TRBD2 (5 bases). Per germline, CDR1 LNHDA and CDR2 SQIVND (reference sequence). V was clipped by 4 bases and J by 0 bases, with 28 bases between them. This CDR3 is 21 amino acids long. The CDR3 region has the DNA TGTGCCAGTAGTAGCCCCCGCGGTGGAGGCGGCAGACTGAGCTCCTACAATGAGCAGTTCTTC. Translated, it gives CASSSPRGGGGRLSSYNEQFF.

In its sample, this clone was seen a few times. The chain recombines TRBV2 with TRBJ2-7; the match to TRBD2 covers 7 bases. The V gene end was trimmed by 3 bases and the J gene end by 0 bases; junction bases not matched to a gene: 8. Per germline, CDR1 SNHLY and CDR2 FYNNEI. This CDR3 comprises 16 residues. This CDR3 reads CASSDQSGIPSYEQYF. CDR3 in DNA: TGTGCCAGCAGTGACCAGAGCGGGATTCCCTCCTACGAGCAGTACTTC.

The chain recombines TRBV6-6 with TRBJ2-5, with 9 nucleotides matching TRBD1. V lost 2 bases to trimming and J lost 9 bases; unmatched junction nucleotides: 13. Germline assignment: CDR1 MNHNY and CDR2 SVGAGI (reference sequence). The CDR3 spans 16 residues. The CDR3 DNA reads as TGTGCCAGCAGTTACCGGACAGGGGTGGGAGAGAATCCCCAGTACTTC. Its protein is CASSYRTGVGENPQYF.

The chain uses TRBV6-1 and TRBJ1-1; D is unresolved. The CDR3 sequence is 15 residues long. Germline V CDR1 and CDR2: MNHNS, SASEGT. V lost 1 base and J 1 base, leaving 10 bases between the germline ends. The CDR3 region has the DNA TGTGCCAGCAGTGAAGATCGGCTACCGAACACTGAAGCTTTCTTT. As protein: CASSEDRLPNTEAFF.